This T cell receptor (beta chain) was profiled in a study of T cells in localized non-small cell lung cancer. The length of the CDR3 is 12 residues. Trimming shortened V by 0 bases and J by 7 bases, and 8 bases separated the two germline ends. CDR1 and CDR2 from the germline V gene are SGDLS and YYNGEE. Repertoires were generated with immunoSEQ multiplex PCR, while TCRdb's copy carries only in-frame clones and drops some. The table has around 64,000 clones, about 87% seen once. The sample holds one count of this clone. The sequencing here drew on peripheral blood, taken before any cancer treatment. J is TRBJ2-7 and V is TRBV9; tentative D call: TRBD1 (5 bases). This TCR was sampled from a man between 40 and 70 years old with stage I squamous cell lung carcinoma. The CDR3 loop reads CASSVEGEEQYF. The CDR3 DNA follows: TGTGCCAGCAGCGTAGAAGGGGAAGAGCAGTACTTC.